The next 31 T cell receptor beta chains were all read from a single sample in a study of CD8 T cells in ankylosing spondylitis. A single record per CDR3 protein comes from TCRdb applying MiXCR to the 5' RACE reads. The sample has some 90,000 distinct CDR3 sequences; around 30% are singletons. The specimen sequenced was blood, either unsorted or a sorted T cell fraction (not recorded which). The receptors come from a male donor with ankylosing spondylitis or in good health (not recorded which).

The rearrangement uses TRBV5-1 and TRBJ2-3; D is possibly TRBD1 (5 bases). The CDR3 covers 14 residues. From germline, CDR1 is SGHRS and CDR2 YFSETQ. V gave up 0 bases and J gave up 4 bases, with 9 bases separating them. For the CDR3, the DNA is TGCGCCAGCAGCTTGGACAGGAGCGCAGATACGCAGTATTTT. Protein sequence: CASSLDRSADTQYF. Looking up the rest from reference TRBV5-1 and TRBJ2-3 gives the full variable domain: KAGVTQTPRYLIKTRGQQVTLSCSPISGHRSVSWYQQTPGQGLQFLFEYFSETQRNKGNFPGRFSGRQFSNSRSEMNVSTLELGDSALYLCASSLDRSADTQYFGPGTRLTVL.

This clonotype was detected only a few times. The chain has TRBV29-1 and TRBJ1-2, with D hard to call. Germline V CDR1 and CDR2: SQVTM, ANQGSEA. The CDR3 extends over 17 amino acids. Trimming took off 4 bases at V and 0 bases at J, with 21 bases between the two ends. CDR3 bases: TGCAGCGTTGGCTTGATGGCAGGACCTTCTCCTAACTATGGCTACACCTTC. Protein sequence: CSVGLMAGPSPNYGYTF.

The chain recombines TRBV27 with TRBJ1-6, with TRBD1 matching over 8 bases. The germline CDR1 and CDR2 sequences are MNHEY and SMNVEV (reference sequence). CDR3 length equals 16 residues. The V segment lost 5 bases and the J segment 6 bases; nucleotides outside the gene matches: 9. The chain's CDR3 is CASSRPGQGLNSPLHF. CDR3 bases: TGTGCCAGCAGTAGGCCCGGACAGGGACTTAATTCACCCCTCCACTTT.

This sequence joins TRBV5-1 and TRBJ2-5; no definite D call. The CDR3 is 12 amino acids. Germline assignment: CDR1 SGHRS and CDR2 YFSETQ. V was clipped by 4 bases and J by 7 bases, with 11 bases between them. The CDR3: CASSLRLGTQYF. CDR3 sequence (DNA): TGCGCCAGCAGCCTCAGACTCGGGACCCAGTACTTC.

This clonotype was seen more than once but under ten times. The chain employs TRBV20-1 and TRBJ2-5; 11 bases match TRBD2. CDR3 length equals 16 residues. The V segment lost 0 bases and the J segment 3 bases; nucleotides outside the gene matches: 6. Looked up from germline, CDR1 is DFQATT and CDR2 is SNEGSKA (reference sequence). CDR3 sequence reads: CSARDLTSGMKETQYF. The DNA for the CDR3 is TGCAGTGCTAGAGATTTGACTAGCGGGATGAAAGAGACCCAGTACTTC.

The sample holds a few counts of this clonotype. The chain is built from TRBV7-9 and TRBJ2-1, with 9 bases that match TRBD1. The V segment lost 5 bases and the J segment 7 bases; nucleotides outside the gene matches: 12. The length of the CDR3 is 16 residues. Germline assignment: CDR1 SEHNR and CDR2 FQNEAQ (reference sequence). This CDR3 reads CASSPRGTGYWNEQFF. The CDR3, as DNA: TGTGCCAGCAGCCCGAGAGGGACAGGGTACTGGAATGAGCAGTTCTTC.

This chain joins TRBV2 and TRBJ2-7; tentatively, D is TRBD1 (5 bases). The CDR3 runs 13 residues. V lost 5 bases, J lost 1 base, and 9 bases lay in between. Germline CDR1 is SNHLY and CDR2 is FYNNEI. CDR3 coding DNA: TGTGCCAGCAGTCCCACAGGTTCCTACGAGCAGTACGTC. Translated, it gives CASSPTGSYEQYV.

In its sample, this clonotype was seen a few times. The CDR3 coding sequence is TGTGCCAGTAGGCCTACAGGGGGCGCGTTGCTGGGCTACACCTTC. Translated: CASRPTGGALLGYTF. V gene TRBV19 combines with J gene TRBJ1-2; 9 nucleotides align to TRBD1. V dropped 6 bases and J dropped 8; count of bases not matched to a gene: 13. This CDR3 comprises 15 residues. Looked up from germline, CDR1 is LNHDA and CDR2 is SQIVND (reference sequence).

J is TRBJ2-7 and V is TRBV5-1; 10 nucleotides line up with TRBD2. The germline CDR1 and CDR2 sequences are SGHRS and YFSETQ. The trim removed 4 bases at V and 0 bases at J, leaving 7 bases unmatched. The length of the CDR3 is 16 residues. The CDR3 region is CASSHRTSGDSYEQYF. The DNA for the CDR3 is TGCGCCAGCAGCCATAGGACTAGCGGAGACTCCTACGAGCAGTACTTC.

The CDR3 region has the DNA TGTGCCAGCAGGAGAGTCCCCCAAGAGACCCAGTACTTC. This gives the protein CASRRVPQETQYF. The chain couples TRBV6-2 or TRBV6-3 to TRBJ2-5; D call uncertain. Per the germline V gene, CDR1 is MNHEY and CDR2 is SVGEGT. The CDR3 is made up of 13 amino acids. Trimming took off 6 bases at V and 1 base at J, with 9 bases between the two ends.

This chain joins TRBV20-1 and TRBJ1-1, with D unresolved. The CDR3 length is 14 residues. Between the trimmed V and J ends, which lost 2 bases and 0 bases, there was a span of 10 bases. From germline, CDR1 is DFQATT and CDR2 SNEGSKA (reference sequence). The CDR3 DNA follows: TGCAGTGCTAGACGGGCCCATCTGAACACTGAAGCTTTCTTT. Translated, it gives CSARRAHLNTEAFF.

This clonotype was found a few times. The gene calls are TRBV5-1 and TRBJ2-1, with 8 nucleotides matching TRBD2. V was pared by 4 bases and J by 3 bases, with 15 bases of the junction left unmatched. Germline loops: CDR1 SGHRS, CDR2 YFSETQ. This CDR3 has 18 amino acids. CDR3 region: CASSAGDQGLADYNEQFF. CDR3 DNA: TGCGCCAGCAGCGCGGGGGACCAAGGACTAGCAGACTACAATGAGCAGTTCTTC.

This clonotype has just a few counts. The chain has TRBV5-6 and TRBJ2-5; 9 bases agree with TRBD1. Trimming took 0 bases from V and 4 from J; bases not matched to a gene: 7. Germline CDR1 is SGHDT and CDR2 is YYEEEE. This CDR3 spans 16 amino acids. CDR3 nucleotides: TGTGCCAGCAGCTTGGTGGGGGACAGGGAACCAGAGACCCAGTACTTC. Translating gives CASSLVGDREPETQYF.

The V call is TRBV7-9, the J call TRBJ2-5, with D possibly matching TRBD1 (6 bases). Between the trimmed V and J ends, which lost 3 bases and 5 bases, there was a span of 13 bases. CDR3 length: 14 amino acids. Germline lookup yields CDR1 SEHNR and CDR2 FQNEAQ (reference sequence). CDR3 amino acids: CASSFTTGHETQYF. For the CDR3, the DNA is TGTGCCAGCAGCTTCACCACAGGGCACGAGACCCAGTACTTC.

DNA for the CDR3: TGTGCCACCAGCAGCGGACAGAGCGGGCAGTATTTT. Amino acids: CATSSGQSGQYF. This chain links TRBV15 with TRBJ2-3; weak D call: TRBD1 (6 bases). Trimming left V 3 bases short and J 11 bases short, with 12 bases between. Germline V lookup: CDR1 LNHNV, CDR2 YYDKDF (reference sequence). The CDR3 consists of 12 residues.

This clonotype has a handful of counts. The rearrangement links TRBV20-1 to TRBJ2-1, with TRBD2 matching over 7 bases. Germline lookup yields CDR1 DFQATT and CDR2 SNEGSKA (reference sequence). The CDR3 is 16 residues long. V lost 0 bases, J lost 10 bases, and 15 bases stayed unmatched. The CDR3 reads CSARDYVGGSDLEQFF. CDR3 bases: TGCAGTGCTAGAGATTATGTGGGCGGGAGCGACCTCGAGCAGTTCTTC.

The chain carries TRBV28 and TRBJ1-3; D is possibly TRBD1 (6 bases). Per germline, CDR1 MDHEN and CDR2 SYDVKM. V gave up 6 bases and J gave up 1 base, with 13 bases separating them. The CDR3 has 15 amino acids. The CDR3 is CASRSAGVSGNTIYF. CDR3 DNA: TGTGCCAGCAGGTCCGCAGGGGTTTCTGGAAACACCATATATTTT.

The chain uses TRBV27 and TRBJ2-1; D gene unclear. V was clipped by 6 bases and J by 5 bases, with 5 bases between them. Germline-derived CDR1 and CDR2 are MNHEY and SMNVEV (reference sequence). This CDR3 is 11 amino acids long. The CDR3 DNA reads as TGTGCCAGCAGGAACAACAATGAGCAGTTCTTC. Translating it yields CASRNNNEQFF.

This chain uses TRBV5-1 with TRBJ2-1, with TRBD2 identical over 7 bases. Per germline, CDR1 SGHRS and CDR2 YFSETQ. The CDR3 loop spans 15 amino acids. With 2 bases clipped from V and 6 bases from J, the junction kept 8 bases outside the gene matches. DNA of the CDR3: TGCGCCAGCAGCTTCCCCATGAGCGGGGTCAATGAGCAGTTCTTC. Amino acid sequence: CASSFPMSGVNEQFF.

This chain connects TRBV28 to TRBJ1-2; D unclear. V was cut by 3 bases and J by 3 bases, with 2 bases left in between. Germline values: CDR1 MDHEN, CDR2 SYDVKM. The CDR3 is made up of 11 amino acids. The CDR3 spells CASSFDYGYTF. The DNA of the CDR3 is TGTGCCAGCAGTTTTGACTATGGCTACACCTTC.

This clonotype was seen more than once but under ten times. The genes are TRBV5-1 and TRBJ2-7, with D possibly being TRBD2 (5 bases). The CDR3 loop spans 16 amino acids. V lost 0 bases and J 0 bases, leaving 13 bases between the germline ends. Germline V CDR1 and CDR2: SGHRS, YFSETQ. The CDR3: CASSLEEAERSYEQYF. The CDR3 coding sequence is TGCGCCAGCAGCTTGGAAGAAGCGGAACGCTCCTACGAGCAGTACTTC. The variable domain in full, completed from reference TRBV5-1 and TRBJ2-7, reads KAGVTQTPRYLIKTRGQQVTLSCSPISGHRSVSWYQQTPGQGLQFLFEYFSETQRNKGNFPGRFSGRQFSNSRSEMNVSTLELGDSALYLCASSLEEAERSYEQYFGPGTRLTVT.

In this sample, this clonotype turned up many times. This chain connects TRBV20-1 to TRBJ2-1, with 9 bases aligning to TRBD2. V shed 2 bases, J shed 7 bases, and the junction held 9 bases outside the gene matches. Germline assignment: CDR1 DFQATT and CDR2 SNEGSKA (reference sequence). The CDR3 covers 15 residues. CDR3 sequence: CSARPEASGKNEQFF. DNA for the CDR3: TGCAGTGCTAGACCCGAGGCTAGCGGGAAGAATGAGCAGTTCTTC.

This clonotype was counted between two and nine times. This rearrangement joins TRBV20-1 to TRBJ2-4; D gene uncertain. V lost 6 bases and J lost 6, with 15 bases in between. The V gene's germline CDR1 is DFQATT and CDR2 SNEGSKA (reference sequence). The CDR3 has 13 residues. In DNA form, the CDR3 reads TGCAGTGCGTCCCCCCCCGACGGAAACATTCAGTACTTC. It translates to CSASPPDGNIQYF.

The chain couples TRBV7-2 to TRBJ1-2; D is uncertain. V dropped 5 bases and J dropped 6 bases, with 16 bases sitting between them. Germline V CDR1 and CDR2: SGHTA, FQGNSA. This CDR3 comprises 14 residues. The CDR3 is CASSRKLPGDGYTF. The CDR3 coding sequence is TGTGCCAGCAGCCGGAAGCTCCCCGGAGATGGCTACACCTTC. Using reference TRBV7-2 and TRBJ1-2 for the parts outside the CDR3, the full variable domain is GAGVSQSPSNKVTEKGKDVELRCDPISGHTALYWYRQSLGQGLEFLIYFQGNSAPDKSGLPSDRFSAERTGGSVSTLTIQRTQQEDSAVYLCASSRKLPGDGYTFGSGTRLTVV.

This clonotype was seen ten or more times. This rearrangement joins TRBV6-6 to TRBJ2-3; 12 positions match TRBD2. CDR3 length: 18 residues. V gave up 0 bases and J gave up 4 bases; unmatched junction bases: 8. Germline V CDR1 and CDR2: MNHNY, SVGAGI (reference sequence). The chain's CDR3 is CASSYSHPSGGDPDTQYF. As DNA, the CDR3 is TGTGCCAGCAGTTACTCTCACCCTAGCGGGGGGGACCCAGATACGCAGTATTTT.

The V and J genes are TRBV20-1 and TRBJ2-1; 7 bases fit TRBD2. Germline values: CDR1 DFQATT, CDR2 SNEGSKA (reference sequence). The CDR3 consists of 16 residues. The V segment lost 3 bases and the J segment 0 bases; nucleotides outside the gene matches: 8. The CDR3 DNA reads as TGCAGTGCTAGTGGCGCGGGCGGGGGCTCCTACAATGAGCAGTTCTTC. This gives the protein CSASGAGGGSYNEQFF.

The rearrangement links TRBV5-1 to TRBJ1-1, with D maybe TRBD1 (5 bases). Germline CDR1 is SGHRS and CDR2 is YFSETQ. The V and J ends lost 2 bases and 5 bases respectively, with 16 bases between them. This CDR3 has 15 amino acids. CDR3 coding DNA: TGCGCCAGCAGCTTAAATGGGGCGGGGGTAACTGAAGCTTTCTTT. Residues: CASSLNGAGVTEAFF.

This clonotype has ten or more counts. The chain employs TRBV7-3 and TRBJ2-3; D remains unclear. V lost 5 bases and J lost 0, with 9 bases in between. Germline V lookup: CDR1 SGHTA, CDR2 FQGTGA. The length of the CDR3 is 14 residues. CDR3 DNA sequence: TGTGCCAGCAGCAGCAGGTCCAGCACAGATACGCAGTATTTT. It is translated as CASSSRSSTDTQYF.

This clonotype has more than one count but fewer than ten. The chain carries TRBV28 and TRBJ1-5; D ambiguous. V was shortened by 5 bases and J by 7 bases, with 9 bases between the two germline ends. Germline CDR1 is MDHEN and CDR2 is SYDVKM. The CDR3 covers 12 residues. The CDR3 reads CASSEGMQPQHF. CDR3 in DNA: TGTGCCAGCAGTGAGGGAATGCAGCCCCAGCATTTT.

This chain links TRBV29-1 with TRBJ1-1; possible D gene TRBD1, 5 bases. Germline-derived CDR1 and CDR2 are SQVTM and ANQGSEA. The V and J ends lost 4 bases and 6 bases respectively, with 9 bases between them. The CDR3 length is 11 residues. DNA for the CDR3: TGCAGCGTTGGCAGGGTAGCTGAAGCTTTCTTT. It yields the protein CSVGRVAEAFF. Filled out from reference TRBV29-1 and TRBJ1-1, the complete variable domain reads SAVISQKPSRDICQRGTSLTIQCQVDSQVTMMFWYRQQPGQSLTLIATANQGSEATYESGFVIDKFPISRPNLTFSTLTVSNMSPEDSSIYLCSVGRVAEAFFGQGTRLTVV.

This sequence joins TRBV20-1 and TRBJ1-1, with D possibly TRBD1 on 5 matching bases. The CDR3 is 17 amino acids. Germline V gives CDR1 DFQATT, CDR2 SNEGSKA (reference sequence). The ends were cut back, 1 base at V and 0 bases at J, with 18 bases in the middle. The CDR3 is CSARVAGGFTMNTEAFF. In DNA, the CDR3 is TGCAGTGCTAGAGTCGCTGGGGGGTTTACAATGAACACTGAAGCTTTCTTT.